These 30 T cell receptor beta chains were sequenced from one sample in a study of CD8+ T cells in alopecia areata (dated by TCRdb to between 2017 and 2018). In light of the paper, this sample's treatment or condition label describes: oral pan-JAK inhibitor, 5-10 mg twice daily. The library relied on the immunoSEQ multiplex PCR assay. For TCR sequencing, RNA was extracted from every sample and reverse transcribed into cDNA to serve as template. TCRdb obtained this table from immuneACCESS and retained in-frame rearrangements with V and J assigned. These tables miss some clones; where compared with another copy, unresolved V genes account for less than half of the shortfall, and the remainder is unexplained. This sample has 200,000 to 250,000 clones in its table, and roughly two fifths of those were observed once. The top ten clonotypes cover 0.48% of the sample. Source: CD4+ T cells sorted from blood, taken at week 34, from a patient treated with tofacitinib. Receptors were obtained from a human donor with alopecia areata.

The J gene is TRBJ1-2, the V gene TRBV14, with unresolved D. V lost 0 bases and J lost 5, with 19 bases in between. The CDR3 loop spans 17 amino acids. Germline CDR1 reads SGHDN; CDR2 reads FVKESK. This CDR3 reads CASSQEGVRNRPYGYTF. CDR3 DNA sequence: TGTGCCAGCAGCCAAGAGGGCGTAAGGAACCGACCATATGGCTACACCTTC.

The V gene is TRBV20-1, the J gene TRBJ2-7; unclear D gene. V was clipped by 5 bases and J by 0 bases, with 5 bases between them. The CDR3 totals 11 residues. The V gene's germline CDR1 is DFQATT and CDR2 SNEGSKA (reference sequence). This CDR3 reads CSAQNSYEQYF. CDR3 bases: TGCAGTGCTCAGAACTCCTACGAGCAGTACTTC.

The chain uses TRBV5-1 and TRBJ1-1, with D uncertain. The CDR3 covers 13 residues. The germline V gene has CDR1 SGHRS and CDR2 YFSETQ. Trimming left V 3 bases short and J 5 bases short, with 11 bases between. The CDR3 DNA follows: TGCGCCAGCAGCTCTGGGGAGGGTACTGAAGCTTTCTTT. It is translated as CASSSGEGTEAFF.

The chain couples TRBV28 to TRBJ2-5; 10 bases align to TRBD2. The CDR3 has 13 amino acids. V lost 5 bases, J lost 3 bases, and 0 bases stayed unmatched. CDR1 is MDHEN and CDR2 is SYDVKM in the germline V gene. CDR3 nucleotides: TGTGCCAGCAGTAGCGGGGGGGAAGAGACCCAGTACTTC. It encodes CASSSGGEETQYF.

The J gene is TRBJ2-6, the V gene TRBV30, with D perhaps matching TRBD2 (6 bases). Germline V gene lookup returns CDR1 GTSNPN and CDR2 SVGIG (reference sequence). Trimming pared 1 base from V and 2 bases from J, leaving 12 bases between. The CDR3 consists of 16 residues. The CDR3 DNA follows: TGTGCCTGGAGTGGTGGAGGGGTGACTGGGGCCAACGTCCTGACTTTC. Translating it yields CAWSGGGVTGANVLTF.

This chain joins TRBV5-1 and TRBJ2-5; the D gene could be TRBD1 or TRBD2 (5 bases each). The CDR3 loop spans 14 amino acids. V dropped 4 bases and J dropped 1 base, with 11 bases sitting between them. CDR1 SGHRS and CDR2 YFSETQ come from the germline V gene. CDR3 sequence reads: CASSPGTRQETQYF. Written as DNA, the CDR3 is TGCGCCAGCAGCCCTGGGACCCGCCAAGAGACCCAGTACTTC.

The rearrangement links TRBV18 to TRBJ2-7, with D possibly being TRBD1 or TRBD2 (5 bases each). Deletions cut 8 bases from V and 2 bases from J, with 25 bases between. In germline, CDR1 is KGHSH, CDR2 LQKENI. The CDR3 is made up of 17 amino acids. The CDR3 DNA is TGTGCCAGCCGAGGAGAGGGACCAAATATTCAGCCCTACGAGCAGTACTTC. It codes for CASRGEGPNIQPYEQYF. Full variable domain (rest looked up from reference TRBV18 and TRBJ2-7): NAGVMQNPRHLVRRRGQEARLRCSPMKGHSHVYWYRQLPEEGLKFMVYLQKENIIDESGMPKERFSAEFPKEGPSILRIQQVVRGDSAAYFCASRGEGPNIQPYEQYFGPGTRLTVT.

This clone was observed a handful of times. The gene calls are TRBV11-2 and TRBJ1-2; D is unresolved. V was clipped by 5 bases and J by 4 bases, with 8 bases between them. Looked up from germline, CDR1 is SGHAT and CDR2 is FQNNGV. The CDR3 totals 12 residues. The CDR3 nucleotides are TGTGCCAGCAGCCTTCTCTTCTATGGCTACACCTTC. This encodes CASSLLFYGYTF.

This clone was found a few times. The chain joins TRBV7-9 to TRBJ2-7; 10 nucleotides agree with TRBD1. The CDR3 is made up of 15 amino acids. Trimming cost V 4 bases and J 2 bases; bases outside gene matches: 5. CDR1 and CDR2 from the germline V gene are SEHNR and FQNEAQ (reference sequence). The CDR3 region is CASSSGTGAPYEQYF. Here the CDR3 DNA reads TGTGCCAGCAGCTCAGGGACAGGGGCCCCCTACGAGCAGTACTTC.

The chain combines TRBV20-1 with TRBJ2-1; D could derive from TRBD1 or TRBD2 (6 bases each). The CDR3 has 11 amino acids. V lost 3 bases and J lost 12, with 12 bases in between. Germline V gene lookup returns CDR1 DFQATT and CDR2 SNEGSKA (reference sequence). The CDR3 DNA is TGCAGTGCTAGGCCCGGGGGCCGGCAGTTCTTC. This codes for CSARPGGRQFF.

This chain joins TRBV27 and TRBJ2-7; the match to TRBD1 covers 8 bases. Trimming took 5 bases from V and 4 from J; bases not matched to a gene: 10. The germline V gene encodes CDR1 MNHEY and CDR2 SMNVEV (reference sequence). There are 15 residues in the CDR3. The CDR3 DNA reads TGTGCCAGCAGTCTGGGGACAGGCGCCCCGTACGAGCAGTACTTC. It is translated as CASSLGTGAPYEQYF.

This clone has ten or more counts. The chain has TRBV7-9 and TRBJ2-1; a weak D match, TRBD1 (6 bases). Trimming left V 4 bases short and J 0 bases short, with 16 bases between. This CDR3 has 17 residues. CDR1 is SEHNR, CDR2 FQNEAQ, per germline (reference sequence). Here the CDR3 DNA reads TGTGCCAGCAGCTACAGGGCTAAGGGGTCCTCCTACAATGAGCAGTTCTTC. It encodes CASSYRAKGSSYNEQFF.

This clone was observed a handful of times. The V call is TRBV6-6, the J call TRBJ1-1, with D perhaps TRBD1 (6 bases). V lost 6 bases and J lost 6, with 17 bases in between. Germline CDR1 reads MNHNY; CDR2 reads SVGAGI (reference sequence). This CDR3 has 14 residues. CDR3 in DNA: TGTGCCAGCAGCCTTACAGGGTCAAGCCCTGAAGCTTTCTTT. It specifies CASSLTGSSPEAFF.

With respect to this clone: The germline gene is not matched at one end of the junction; a read error may be the cause. This chain connects TRBV6-1 to TRBJ1-1; no firm D call. The V gene's germline CDR1 is MNHNS and CDR2 SASEGT. The CDR3 length is 12 residues. This CDR3 is CASRDRGAEAFF. In DNA form, the CDR3 reads TGTGCCAGCCGTGATAGAGGCGCTGAAGCTTTCTTT.

There are many counts of this clone. The chain has TRBV19 and TRBJ1-5, with no clear D. The CDR3 spans 13 residues. The germline V and J ends were trimmed by 7 bases and 0 bases, with 7 bases remaining between them. CDR1 LNHDA and CDR2 SQIVND come from the germline V gene (reference sequence). Here the CDR3 DNA reads TGTGCCAGTACGCCATATAGCAATCAGCCCCAGCATTTT. It encodes CASTPYSNQPQHF.

As to this clone: Distinct nucleotide sequences in the sample also encode this CDR3. The chain joins TRBV29-1 to TRBJ2-5; D unresolved. Trimming removed 4 bases from V and 2 bases from J, with 2 bases in between. Germline CDR1 SQVTM, CDR2 ANQGSEA. The CDR3 is 10 residues long. CDR3 amino acids: CSVGQETQYF. The CDR3 bases are TGCAGCGTTGGACAAGAGACCCAGTACTTC.

This chain links TRBV7-2 with TRBJ2-1; D unclear. Trimming removed 4 bases from V and 6 bases from J, with 16 bases in between. This CDR3 region has 15 residues. Germline assignment: CDR1 SGHTA and CDR2 FQGNSA. CDR3 amino acids: CASSSTSNLGNEQFF. The CDR3, as DNA: TGTGCCAGCAGCTCAACATCCAACTTGGGCAATGAGCAGTTCTTC.

This clone has just a few counts. This sequence joins TRBV27 and TRBJ2-7; 10 positions agree with TRBD1. With 6 bases clipped from V and 5 bases from J, the junction kept 4 bases outside the gene matches. This CDR3 has 13 amino acids. Germline CDR1 is MNHEY and CDR2 is SMNVEV (reference sequence). The CDR3 coding sequence is TGTGCCAGCAGAAGGACAGGGGGACACGAGCAGTACTTC. As protein: CASRRTGGHEQYF.

With respect to this clone: Within the sample, other DNA sequences also encode this same CDR3. This chain connects TRBV5-6 to TRBJ1-3; tentative D call: TRBD1 (5 bases). CDR3 size: 14 residues. The germline V gene encodes CDR1 SGHDT and CDR2 YYEEEE. Trimming cost V 0 bases and J 4 bases, with 8 bases left between them. The CDR3 protein is CASSLVGPGNTIYF. DNA of the CDR3: TGTGCCAGCAGCTTGGTGGGGCCGGGAAACACCATATATTTT.

The V gene is TRBV2, the J gene TRBJ1-3; a weak D match, TRBD1 (6 bases). Trimming cost V 6 bases and J 4 bases, with 13 bases left between them. The CDR3 runs 14 residues. The germline V gene encodes CDR1 SNHLY and CDR2 FYNNEI. CDR3 DNA: TGTGCCAGCAGCTCGACAGGATTAGGAAACACCATATATTTT. It codes for CASSSTGLGNTIYF. Together with reference TRBV2 and TRBJ1-3, the CDR3 gives the full variable domain: EPEVTQTPSHQVTQMGQEVILRCVPISNHLYFYWYRQILGQKVEFLVSFYNNEISEKSEIFDDQFSVERPDGSNFTLKIRSTKLEDSAMYFCASSSTGLGNTIYFGEGSWLTVV.

The gene calls are TRBV29-1 and TRBJ2-7, with 13 positions matching TRBD2. Per the germline V gene, CDR1 is SQVTM and CDR2 is ANQGSEA. The ends lost 6 bases at V and 2 bases at J; junction bases unmatched: 4. The CDR3 extends over 14 amino acids. CDR3 sequence reads: CSVLGLAGAYEQYF. The DNA of the CDR3 is TGCAGCGTCCTCGGACTAGCGGGAGCCTACGAGCAGTACTTC.

The J gene is TRBJ1-5, the V gene TRBV15; the D is unclear. V lost 1 base, J lost 2 bases, and 12 bases lay in between. Germline CDR1 reads LNHNV; CDR2 reads YYDKDF (reference sequence). The CDR3 runs 16 residues. The CDR3 sequence: CATSRGKGAGNQPQHF. The CDR3 coding sequence is TGTGCCACCAGCAGAGGAAAAGGTGCGGGCAATCAGCCCCAGCATTTT.

This clone has only a few counts. The rearrangement joins TRBV6-5 to TRBJ2-7; a possible D gene is TRBD1 (5 bases). From germline, CDR1 is MNHEY and CDR2 SVGAGI. With 7 bases removed from V and 3 bases from J, the gap between germline ends came to 7 bases. The CDR3 consists of 11 residues. The DNA of the CDR3 is TGTGCCAGCACAGGGAACTACGAGCAGTACTTC. Amino acids: CASTGNYEQYF.

V is TRBV18 and J is TRBJ2-7, with 9 bases that match TRBD2. Germline values: CDR1 KGHSH, CDR2 LQKENI. CDR3 length: 14 residues. V lost 3 bases, J lost 6 bases, and 6 bases stayed unmatched. The CDR3 region is CASSPGGRAGEQYF. The CDR3 DNA reads TGTGCCAGCTCACCGGGCGGGAGGGCCGGCGAGCAGTACTTC.

In this sample, this clone turned up a few times. V and J are TRBV30 and TRBJ1-6, with a possible D match to TRBD1 (5 bases). The ends were cut back, 1 base at V and 8 bases at J, with 15 bases in the middle. This CDR3 contains 15 residues. CDR1 GTSNPN and CDR2 SVGIG come from the germline V gene (reference sequence). CDR3 DNA sequence: TGTGCCTGGAGTGGGGGCCGGGGAATCCATTCACCCCTCCACTTT. It codes for CAWSGGRGIHSPLHF.

This clone was seen a few times. The rearrangement joins TRBV29-1 to TRBJ2-7; D unresolved. The germline V and J ends were trimmed by 0 bases and 2 bases, with 11 bases remaining between them. Germline V gene lookup returns CDR1 SQVTM and CDR2 ANQGSEA. The CDR3 runs to 14 residues. The CDR3 spells CSVEDPAPTYEQYF. The CDR3 bases are TGCAGCGTTGAAGACCCAGCGCCCACCTACGAGCAGTACTTC.

This clone was picked up many times. This rearrangement joins TRBV19 to TRBJ1-1; 10 bases are a match to TRBD1. Germline-derived CDR1 and CDR2 are LNHDA and SQIVND (reference sequence). This CDR3 contains 14 residues. J gave up 8 bases and V 6 bases, and 9 bases lay outside the gene matches. The CDR3 sequence is CASSPTGGYGEAFF. As DNA, the CDR3 is TGTGCCAGTAGCCCGACAGGGGGCTACGGGGAAGCTTTCTTT.

The CDR3: CASSAPGVVEKLFF. The CDR3 nucleotides are TGTGCCAGCAGCGCCCCGGGGGTCGTCGAAAAACTGTTTTTT. The chain employs TRBV13 and TRBJ1-4, with D maybe TRBD1 (5 bases). This CDR3 has 14 residues. Deletions cut 5 bases from V and 8 bases from J, with 15 bases between. CDR1 is PRHDT, CDR2 FYEKMQ, per germline (reference sequence).

This chain links TRBV19 with TRBJ2-2; D not certain. This CDR3 region has 14 residues. Trimming took 3 bases from V and 3 from J, leaving 8 bases between them. Germline assignment: CDR1 LNHDA and CDR2 SQIVND (reference sequence). The CDR3 protein is CASSINSYTGELFF. In DNA form, the CDR3 reads TGTGCCAGTAGTATTAATAGCTACACCGGGGAGCTGTTTTTT.

The rearrangement joins TRBV30 to TRBJ1-1; D perhaps matches TRBD1 (5 bases). The V end lost 2 bases, the J end lost 13 bases, and 20 bases lay between the germline ends. The CDR3 loop spans 13 amino acids. The V gene's germline CDR1 is GTSNPN and CDR2 SVGIG (reference sequence). CDR3 sequence reads: CAWSLPGGYKGFF. Here the CDR3 DNA reads TGTGCCTGGAGTCTCCCCGGGGGTTACAAGGGTTTCTTT.